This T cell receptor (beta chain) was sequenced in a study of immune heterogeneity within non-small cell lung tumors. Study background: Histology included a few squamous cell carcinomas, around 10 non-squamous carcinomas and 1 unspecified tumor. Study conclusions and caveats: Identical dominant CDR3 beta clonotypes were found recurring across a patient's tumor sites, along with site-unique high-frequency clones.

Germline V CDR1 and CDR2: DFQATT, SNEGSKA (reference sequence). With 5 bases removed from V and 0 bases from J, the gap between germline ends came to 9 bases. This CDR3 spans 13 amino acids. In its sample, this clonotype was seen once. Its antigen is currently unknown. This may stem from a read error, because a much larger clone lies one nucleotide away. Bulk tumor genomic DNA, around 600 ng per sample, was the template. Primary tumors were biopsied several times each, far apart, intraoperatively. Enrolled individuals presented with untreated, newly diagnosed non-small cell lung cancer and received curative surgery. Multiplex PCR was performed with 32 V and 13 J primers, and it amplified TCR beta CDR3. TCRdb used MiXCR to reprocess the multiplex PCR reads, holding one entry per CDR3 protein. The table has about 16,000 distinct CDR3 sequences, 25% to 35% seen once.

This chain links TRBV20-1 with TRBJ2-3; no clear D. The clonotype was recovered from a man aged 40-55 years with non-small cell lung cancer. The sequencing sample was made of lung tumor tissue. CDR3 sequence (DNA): TGCAGTGCTGGTATCGCTAGCACAGATACGCAGTATTTT. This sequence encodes CSAGIASTDTQYF.